These 5 T cell receptor beta chains were all obtained from the same sample, sequenced in a study of Graves' ophthalmopathy and Graves' hyperthyroidism. Amplified material comprised TCR beta CDR3 regions derived from RNA transcripts. The first-round RT-PCR employed HTBI primers together with the Qiagen OneStep RT-PCR kit. A multiplex PCR was then performed as the second round. TCRdb recomputed calls from the multiplex PCR reads with MiXCR, one row per CDR3 protein. The sample shows about 420,000 distinct CDR3 sequences, 21% of them seen only once. The sequencing sample was made of peripheral blood. The receptor set was obtained from a woman under 30 with stable Graves' hyperthyroidism.

The chain links TRBV5-1 to TRBJ2-5; TRBD1 aligns across 12 bases. Germline CDR1 SGHRS, CDR2 YFSETQ. With V trimmed by 4 bases and J by 4 bases, 8 bases remained unmatched. The CDR3 has 16 residues. CDR3 in DNA: TGCGCCAGCAGCCCTGGGACAGGGGGCATTGGAGAGACCCAGTACTTC. Residues: CASSPGTGGIGETQYF.

This clonotype was picked up many times. The chain carries TRBV6-1 and TRBJ1-2; D is perhaps TRBD1 (6 bases). Trimming pared 8 bases from V and 5 bases from J, leaving 18 bases between. This CDR3 comprises 14 residues. The V gene's germline CDR1 is MNHNS and CDR2 SASEGT. CDR3 loop: CASGQGRGSYGYTF. The CDR3 DNA reads TGTGCCAGCGGCCAGGGGCGCGGATCTTATGGCTACACCTTC.

This clonotype was counted at least ten times. V gene TRBV15 combines with J gene TRBJ2-1, with 13 bases that match TRBD2. Trimming cost V 3 bases and J 7 bases; bases outside gene matches: 0. The CDR3 length is 14 residues. CDR1 and CDR2 from the germline V gene are LNHNV and YYDKDF (reference sequence). The DNA of the CDR3 is TGTGCCACCAGCAGGGGACTAGCGGGAAATGAGCAGTTCTTC. It codes for CATSRGLAGNEQFF.

The sample holds many counts of this clonotype. This could be a read error, since a much larger clone is one nucleotide away. V and J are TRBV7-3 and TRBJ2-5; either TRBD1 or TRBD2 may fit D (5 bases each). The CDR3 is 16 residues long. Germline lookup yields CDR1 SGHTA and CDR2 FQGTGA. This CDR3 reads CASSLIGDRIGETKYF. CDR3 sequence (DNA): TGTGCCAGCAGCTTAATAGGGGACCGGATAGGAGAGACCAAGTACTTC.

This clonotype was observed at least ten times. The chain joins TRBV20-1 to TRBJ1-5; D is unclear. CDR1 and CDR2 (germline): DFQATT, SNEGSKA (reference sequence). The V end lost 5 bases, the J end lost 2 bases, and 13 bases lay between the germline ends. This CDR3 comprises 14 residues. CDR3 DNA: TGCAGTGCTTTGTCCCTTACGGGCAATCAGCCCCAGCATTTT. Amino acids: CSALSLTGNQPQHF.